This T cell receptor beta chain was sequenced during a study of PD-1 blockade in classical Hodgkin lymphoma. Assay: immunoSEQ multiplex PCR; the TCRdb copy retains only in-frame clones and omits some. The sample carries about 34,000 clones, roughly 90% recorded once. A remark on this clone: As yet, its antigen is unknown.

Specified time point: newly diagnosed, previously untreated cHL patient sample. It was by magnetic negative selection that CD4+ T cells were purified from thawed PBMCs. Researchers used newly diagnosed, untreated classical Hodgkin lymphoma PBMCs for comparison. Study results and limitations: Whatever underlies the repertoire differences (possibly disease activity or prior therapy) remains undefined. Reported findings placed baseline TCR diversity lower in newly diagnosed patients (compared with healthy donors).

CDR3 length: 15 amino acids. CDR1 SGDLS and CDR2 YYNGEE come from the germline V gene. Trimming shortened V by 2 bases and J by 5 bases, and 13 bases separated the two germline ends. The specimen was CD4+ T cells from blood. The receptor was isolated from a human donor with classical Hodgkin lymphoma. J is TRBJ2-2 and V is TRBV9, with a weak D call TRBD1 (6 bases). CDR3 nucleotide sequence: TGTGCCAGCAGCGTCGTAAGAGGGGGTACCGGGGAGCTGTTTTTT. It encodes CASSVVRGGTGELFF.